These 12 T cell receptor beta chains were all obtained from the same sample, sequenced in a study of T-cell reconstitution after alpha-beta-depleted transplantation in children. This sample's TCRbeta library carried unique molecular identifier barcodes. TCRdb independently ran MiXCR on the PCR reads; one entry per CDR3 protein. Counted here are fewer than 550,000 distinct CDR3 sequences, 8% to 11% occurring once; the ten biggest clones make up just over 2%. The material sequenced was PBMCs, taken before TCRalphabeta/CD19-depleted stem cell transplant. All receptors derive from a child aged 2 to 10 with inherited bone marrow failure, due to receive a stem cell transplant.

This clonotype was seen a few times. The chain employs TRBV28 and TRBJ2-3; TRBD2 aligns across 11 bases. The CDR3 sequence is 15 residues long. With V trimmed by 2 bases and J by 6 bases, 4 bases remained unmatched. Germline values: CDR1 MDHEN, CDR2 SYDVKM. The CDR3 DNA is TGTGCCAGCAGTTTAAGGCGGACTAGCGGGGATACGCAGTATTTT. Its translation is CASSLRRTSGDTQYF.

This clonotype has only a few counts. Here the CDR3 reads CSARGDMDTEAFF. In DNA form, the CDR3 reads TGCAGTGCTAGGGGGGATATGGACACTGAAGCTTTCTTT. This chain uses TRBV20-1 with TRBJ1-1, with a weak D call TRBD1 (5 bases). This CDR3 has 13 amino acids. Germline CDR1 is DFQATT and CDR2 is SNEGSKA (reference sequence). V was shortened by 3 bases and J by 3 bases, with 11 bases between the two germline ends.

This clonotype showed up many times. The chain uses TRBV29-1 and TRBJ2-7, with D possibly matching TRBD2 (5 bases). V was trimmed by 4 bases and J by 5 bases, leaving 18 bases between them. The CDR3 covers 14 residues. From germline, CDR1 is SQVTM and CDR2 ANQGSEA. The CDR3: CSVVGTASPNEQYF. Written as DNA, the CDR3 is TGCAGCGTTGTGGGCACAGCTAGCCCCAACGAGCAGTACTTC.

CDR3 sequence reads: CATSDTGPAGGYTF. The CDR3 region has the DNA TGTGCCACCAGTGACACGGGCCCCGCGGGGGGCTACACCTTC. This chain joins TRBV24-1 and TRBJ1-2; D not resolved. Germline assignment: CDR1 KGHDR and CDR2 SFDVKD. The V end lost 4 bases, the J end lost 8 bases, and 16 bases lay between the germline ends. The CDR3 totals 14 residues.

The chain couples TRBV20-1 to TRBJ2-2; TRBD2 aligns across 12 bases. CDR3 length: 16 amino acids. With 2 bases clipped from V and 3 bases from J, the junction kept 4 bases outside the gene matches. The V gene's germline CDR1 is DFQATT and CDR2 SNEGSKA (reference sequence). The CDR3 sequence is CSARSLAGGDTGELFF. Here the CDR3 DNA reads TGCAGTGCTAGAAGTCTAGCGGGAGGGGACACCGGGGAGCTGTTTTTT.

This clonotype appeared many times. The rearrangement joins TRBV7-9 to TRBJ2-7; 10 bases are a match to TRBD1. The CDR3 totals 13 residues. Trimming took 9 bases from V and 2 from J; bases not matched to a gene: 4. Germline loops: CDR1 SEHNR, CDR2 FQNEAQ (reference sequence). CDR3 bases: TGTGCCAGTCAAGGGACAGGGGCCTACGAGCAGTACTTC. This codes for CASQGTGAYEQYF.

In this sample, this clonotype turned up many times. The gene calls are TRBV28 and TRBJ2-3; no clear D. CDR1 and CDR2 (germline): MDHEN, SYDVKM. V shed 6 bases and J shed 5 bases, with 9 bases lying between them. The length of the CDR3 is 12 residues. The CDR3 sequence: CASRASGDTQYF. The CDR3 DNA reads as TGTGCCAGCAGGGCTTCAGGAGATACGCAGTATTTT.

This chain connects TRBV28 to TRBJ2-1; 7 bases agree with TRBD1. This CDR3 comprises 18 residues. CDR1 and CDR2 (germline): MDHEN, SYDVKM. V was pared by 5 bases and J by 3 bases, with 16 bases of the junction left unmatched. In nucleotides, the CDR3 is TGTGCCAGCAGTCCAGATTTTGACAGGGAAGGCGTCTACAATGAGCAGTTCTTC. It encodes CASSPDFDREGVYNEQFF.

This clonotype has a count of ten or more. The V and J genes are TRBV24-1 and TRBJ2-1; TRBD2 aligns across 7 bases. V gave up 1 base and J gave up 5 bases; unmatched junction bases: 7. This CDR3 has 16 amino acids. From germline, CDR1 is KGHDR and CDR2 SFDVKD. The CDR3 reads CATSDLVGGSNNEQFF. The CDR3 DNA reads TGTGCCACCAGTGATTTAGTGGGAGGGAGTAACAATGAGCAGTTCTTC.

CDR3 bases: TGTGCCGTAGCCGGGACAACCTACGAGCAGTACTTC. Amino acid sequence: CAVAGTTYEQYF. The rearrangement uses TRBV10-3 and TRBJ2-7, with D possibly matching TRBD1 (6 bases). The CDR3 extends over 12 amino acids. V lost 11 bases, J lost 2 bases, and 13 bases lay in between. CDR1 is ENHRY and CDR2 is SYGVKD in the germline V gene.

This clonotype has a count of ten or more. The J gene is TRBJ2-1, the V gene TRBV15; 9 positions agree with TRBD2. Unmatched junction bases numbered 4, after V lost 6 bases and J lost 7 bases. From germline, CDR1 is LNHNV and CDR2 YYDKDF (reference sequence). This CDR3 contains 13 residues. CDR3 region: CATRAGGRNEQFF. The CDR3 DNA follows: TGTGCCACCAGGGCGGGAGGGCGGAATGAGCAGTTCTTC. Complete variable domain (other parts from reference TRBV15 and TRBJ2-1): DAMVIQNPRYQVTQFGKPVTLSCSQTLNHNVMYWYQQKSSQAPKLLFHYYDKDFNNEADTPDNFQSRRPNTSFCFLDIRSPGLGDTAMYLCATRAGGRNEQFFGPGTRLTVL.

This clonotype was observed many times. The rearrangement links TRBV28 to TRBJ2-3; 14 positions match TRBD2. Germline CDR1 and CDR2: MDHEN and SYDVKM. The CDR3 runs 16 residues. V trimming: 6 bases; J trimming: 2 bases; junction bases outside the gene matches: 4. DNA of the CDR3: TGTGCCAGCAGAGGGACTAGCGGGGGCTACACAGATACGCAGTATTTT. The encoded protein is CASRGTSGGYTDTQYF.